The 6 T cell receptor beta chains in this list originate from one sample, sequenced in a study of beta chain features in type 1 diabetes. Isolated RNA was reverse transcribed in full, so expressed TCRB transcripts were sequenced. The table came from immunoSEQ multiplex PCR; TCRdb's copy has only in-frame clones and leaves some out. The sample records under 250,000 clones, 25% to 30% being singletons. Sequencing used central memory CD4+ T cells from blood. The receptor source for this set is a man younger than 40 in good health.

This clone was counted between two and nine times. The CDR3 spells CASSTRIAGELFF. The DNA for the CDR3 is TGTGCCAGCAGTACTAGAATAGCCGGGGAGCTGTTTTTT. The chain is built from TRBV2 and TRBJ2-2; the D gene is possibly TRBD2 (5 bases). CDR1 SNHLY and CDR2 FYNNEI come from the germline V gene. This CDR3 has 13 amino acids. Trimming stripped 5 bases from V and 6 bases from J, with 10 bases between.

The rearrangement joins TRBV19 to TRBJ1-2; possibly TRBD1 for D (6 bases). Trimming took off 3 bases at V and 1 base at J, with 9 bases between the two ends. The length of the CDR3 is 14 residues. Germline V gene sequence: CDR1 LNHDA, CDR2 SQIVND (reference sequence). CDR3 DNA sequence: TGTGCCAGTAGTATCCAGGGGATTAACTATGGCTACACCTTC. Protein sequence: CASSIQGINYGYTF.

This chain links TRBV10-3 with TRBJ2-2, with 12 positions matching TRBD2. Germline V gene lookup returns CDR1 ENHRY and CDR2 SYGVKD. With V trimmed by 6 bases and J by 4 bases, 12 bases remained unmatched. The CDR3 extends over 18 amino acids. The DNA for the CDR3 is TGTGCCATCAGGACTAGCGGGAGCCTTCTGGGAGGCACCGGGGAGCTGTTTTTT. This translates into CAIRTSGSLLGGTGELFF.

This clone has a count of ten or more. The V call is TRBV30, the J call TRBJ1-1, with TRBD1 matching over 8 bases. The CDR3 length is 16 residues. The V and J ends lost 1 base and 3 bases, in that order; junction bases with no gene match: 10. The germline V gene has CDR1 GTSNPN and CDR2 SVGIG (reference sequence). CDR3 loop: CAWSDLFGQGDTEAFF. For the CDR3, the DNA is TGTGCCTGGAGTGACCTTTTCGGACAGGGAGACACTGAAGCTTTCTTT.

This chain uses TRBV7-8 with TRBJ2-3; D gene uncertain. V was cut by 4 bases and J by 6 bases, with 14 bases left in between. The CDR3 extends over 14 amino acids. Germline lookup yields CDR1 SGHVS and CDR2 FQNEAQ. The CDR3 protein is CASSSRGPWDTQYF. The CDR3 bases are TGTGCCAGCAGCTCCCGTGGGCCTTGGGATACGCAGTATTTT. Full variable domain (outside the CDR3, taken from reference TRBV7-8 and TRBJ2-3): GAGVSQSPRYKVAKRGQDVALRCDPISGHVSLFWYQQALGQGPEFLTYFQNEAQLDKSGLPSDRFFAERPEGSVSTLKIQRTQQEDSAVYLCASSSRGPWDTQYFGPGTRLTVL.

There are a few counts of this clone. The chain joins TRBV7-2 to TRBJ2-1, with 11 bases aligning to TRBD2. The CDR3 consists of 15 residues. The ends lost 7 bases at V and 5 bases at J; junction bases unmatched: 7. The germline CDR1 and CDR2 sequences are SGHTA and FQGNSA. The CDR3 region is CASTPSGGLHNEQFF. The DNA for the CDR3 is TGTGCCAGCACCCCTAGCGGGGGGCTCCACAATGAGCAGTTCTTC.